These 26 T cell receptor beta chains originate from one sample sequenced in a study of graft-versus-host responses after intestinal transplantation. Investigators treated the graft tissue so that it released intraepithelial and lamina propria lymphocytes. Sequencing was performed with immunoSEQ multiplex PCR; in TCRdb, only in-frame clones are kept and a portion is missing. The sample consists of some 40,000 clones, 87% of them appearing once. Sequencing used ileum tissue, obtained 200 to 210 days after intestinal transplant. These receptors originate from a human patient who received an intestinal transplant, so some T cells may come from the graft donor.

The rearrangement links TRBV6-1 to TRBJ2-7; D possibly corresponds to TRBD1 (5 bases). The CDR3 consists of 13 residues. V lost 5 bases to trimming and J lost 2 bases, with 10 bases between them. CDR1 and CDR2 from the germline V gene are MNHNS and SASEGT. Here the CDR3 reads CASSFDSPYEQYF. The CDR3 bases are TGTGCCAGCAGTTTCGACAGCCCCTACGAGCAGTACTTC.

The rearrangement joins TRBV6-5 to TRBJ2-5; TRBD1 matches at 11 bases. There are 15 residues in the CDR3. J gave up 5 bases and V 6 bases, and 8 bases lay outside the gene matches. Per germline, CDR1 MNHEY and CDR2 SVGAGI. The CDR3 nucleotides are TGTGCCAGCAGCCCGGACAGGGGGCTATGGGAGACCCAGTACTTC. This gives the protein CASSPDRGLWETQYF.

The genes are TRBV6-1 and TRBJ1-2; the match to TRBD1 covers 7 bases. This CDR3 spans 15 amino acids. V lost 6 bases, J lost 8 bases, and 15 bases stayed unmatched. Germline V gene lookup returns CDR1 MNHNS and CDR2 SASEGT. The CDR3: CASSPRGQGVGGYTF. CDR3 DNA sequence: TGTGCCAGCAGCCCAAGGGGGCAGGGGGTGGGAGGCTACACCTTC.

J is TRBJ2-2 and V is TRBV28; D may be TRBD2 (6 bases). V was cut by 8 bases and J by 1 base, with 14 bases left in between. This CDR3 has 15 residues. Germline assignment: CDR1 MDHEN and CDR2 SYDVKM. This chain's CDR3 is CASRTGTVNTGELFF. CDR3 nucleotide sequence: TGTGCCAGCCGAACCGGGACTGTGAACACCGGGGAGCTGTTTTTT.

The table lists this clone with a count of one. V gene TRBV30 combines with J gene TRBJ2-5, with unresolved D. Judging by the DNA end, TRBJ2-7 fits better; the J call may be wrong. CDR3 size: 11 residues. CDR1 is GTSNPN, CDR2 SVGIG, per germline (reference sequence). The DNA of the CDR3 is TGTGCCTGGAGCGCTGGCTACGAGCAGTACTTC. The encoded protein is CAWSAGYEQYF.

With regard to this clone: A read error may account for a junction end that differs from germline. This chain links TRBV29-1 with TRBJ1-2; 9 nucleotides match TRBD1. The V gene's germline CDR1 is SQVTM and CDR2 ANQGSEA. The CDR3 runs to 17 residues. The CDR3 loop reads CSVEGPGQGGGNYGYTF. Here the CDR3 DNA reads TGCAGCGTGGAAGGCCCGGGACAGGGAGGAGGTAACTATGGCTACACCTTC.

This rearrangement joins TRBV2 to TRBJ1-2; 10 bases are shared with TRBD1. CDR1 SNHLY and CDR2 FYNNEI come from the germline V gene. After removal of 5 bases from V and 6 bases from J, the junction contained 12 bases not matched to a gene. This CDR3 has 16 residues. The CDR3 bases are TGTGCCAGCAGTTCCACGAGGATGGGACAGGGGAATGGCTACACCTTC. It is translated as CASSSTRMGQGNGYTF.

This clone was picked up one time. The chain recombines TRBV12-1 with TRBJ1-6; the table's D call, TRBD1, was not checked against the DNA. TRBV12-1 is given as a pseudogene. This CDR3 contains 16 residues. The CDR3 is CASSSRTGKDNSPLHF. The CDR3, as DNA: TGTGCCAGCAGCTCCCGGACAGGAAAGGATAATTCACCCCTCCACTTT.

This chain connects TRBV9 to TRBJ2-1, with a weak D call TRBD1 (6 bases). Trimming removed 2 bases from V and 4 bases from J, with 13 bases in between. The CDR3 totals 15 residues. Germline CDR1 reads SGDLS; CDR2 reads YYNGEE. The CDR3 DNA sequence: TGTGCCAGCAGCGTGGGGGCGGTTCATTACAATGAGCAGTTCTTC. This sequence encodes CASSVGAVHYNEQFF.

This rearrangement joins TRBV27 to TRBJ2-2; TRBD2 is a possible D gene (5 bases). With 7 bases removed from V and 2 bases from J, the gap between germline ends came to 17 bases. This CDR3 is 16 amino acids long. Germline lookup yields CDR1 MNHEY and CDR2 SMNVEV (reference sequence). The CDR3 DNA follows: TGTGCCAGCACGAAACTAGTTCGAAAAAACACCGGGGAGCTGTTTTTT. This codes for CASTKLVRKNTGELFF.

The gene calls are TRBV6-1 and TRBJ2-7, with D unresolved. CDR1 and CDR2 from the germline V gene are MNHNS and SASEGT. This CDR3 is 15 amino acids long. Between the trimmed V and J ends, which lost 7 bases and 3 bases, there was a span of 19 bases. CDR3 sequence: CASNPHRAAFYEQYF. The DNA of the CDR3 is TGTGCCAGCAACCCCCACCGGGCGGCGTTCTACGAGCAGTACTTC.

The chain couples TRBV25-1 to TRBJ2-5; possible D gene TRBD2, 6 bases. V gave up 3 bases and J gave up 0 bases, with 20 bases separating them. Germline CDR1 reads MGHDK; CDR2 reads SYGVNS. The CDR3 is 18 residues long. The CDR3 reads CASSEGGNPWLYQETQYF. The CDR3 coding sequence is TGTGCCAGCAGTGAGGGCGGGAACCCATGGTTATACCAAGAGACCCAGTACTTC.

The chain combines TRBV4-1 with TRBJ2-5; perhaps D is TRBD1 or TRBD2 (6 bases each). The J call is doubtful: the DNA matches TRBJ2-7 better. The CDR3 consists of 16 residues. The germline gives CDR1 MGHRA, CDR2 YSYEKL. For the CDR3, the DNA is TGCGCCAGCAGCCAAGGAGGGGGGCAGCCCTCCTACGAGCAGTACTTC. Encoded protein: CASSQGGGQPSYEQYF.

The rearrangement uses TRBV4-1 and TRBJ2-3; D unclear. Germline values: CDR1 MGHRA, CDR2 YSYEKL. The CDR3 length is 14 residues. Trimming took off 1 base at V and 2 bases at J, with 7 bases between the two ends. The CDR3 loop reads CASSQAALTDTQYF. CDR3 nucleotide sequence: TGCGCCAGCAGCCAAGCAGCCCTCACAGATACGCAGTATTTT.

This rearrangement joins TRBV7-8 to TRBJ1-5, with 10 nucleotides matching TRBD1. CDR3 length equals 15 residues. Trimming cost V 0 bases and J 4 bases; bases outside gene matches: 0. Per the germline V gene, CDR1 is SGHVS and CDR2 is FQNEAQ. As DNA, the CDR3 is TGTGCCAGCAGCTTAGCGGGACAGGGGAATCAGCCCCAGCATTTT. It specifies CASSLAGQGNQPQHF.

The V and J genes are TRBV5-4 and TRBJ2-5; a weak D match, TRBD2 (6 bases). Germline V gene lookup returns CDR1 SGHNT and CDR2 YYREEE (reference sequence). The CDR3 is made up of 14 amino acids. V was cut by 0 bases and J by 3 bases, with 9 bases left in between. CDR3 sequence reads: CASSLAGGKETQYF. The CDR3 coding sequence is TGTGCCAGCAGCTTGGCGGGCGGGAAAGAGACCCAGTACTTC.

The V and J genes are TRBV28 and TRBJ1-5, with D unclear. The ends were cut back, 4 bases at V and 3 bases at J, with 13 bases in the middle. CDR1 and CDR2 (germline): MDHEN, SYDVKM. The CDR3 runs to 15 residues. Written as DNA, the CDR3 is TGTGCCAGCAGTTGGCGACAAACCTACAATCAGCCCCAGCATTTT. It codes for CASSWRQTYNQPQHF.

This rearrangement joins TRBV28 to TRBJ2-7; D gene uncertain. Germline loops: CDR1 MDHEN, CDR2 SYDVKM. The CDR3 runs to 11 residues. The V end lost 3 bases, the J end lost 6 bases, and 6 bases lay between the germline ends. The CDR3 nucleotides read TGTGCCAGCAGTTTCAGAAGCGAGCAGTACTTC. This translates into CASSFRSEQYF.

The V call is TRBV28, the J call TRBJ2-1, with 9 bases that match TRBD1. The CDR3 consists of 15 residues. Germline assignment: CDR1 MDHEN and CDR2 SYDVKM. The junction had 3 bases not matched to a gene; V was cut back by 3 bases and J by 3 bases. The CDR3 sequence: CASSLTGGIYNEQFF. For the CDR3, the DNA is TGTGCCAGCAGTTTGACAGGGGGAATCTACAATGAGCAGTTCTTC.

V gene TRBV27 combines with J gene TRBJ2-7; possibly TRBD1 for D (5 bases). V was pared by 3 bases and J by 3 bases, with 6 bases between. Germline V gene lookup returns CDR1 MNHEY and CDR2 SMNVEV (reference sequence). The CDR3 has 12 amino acids. The CDR3 reads CASSFQGYEQYF. In DNA form, the CDR3 reads TGTGCCAGCAGTTTCCAGGGCTACGAGCAGTACTTC.

The V gene is TRBV7-3, the J gene TRBJ2-7; TRBD1 aligns across 9 bases. V was clipped by 0 bases and J by 3 bases; unmatched bases: 3. The CDR3 covers 15 residues. Germline loops: CDR1 SGHTA, CDR2 FQGTGA. CDR3 loop: CASSLTGGQGYEQYF. The CDR3 DNA reads as TGTGCCAGCAGCTTAACGGGGGGACAGGGCTACGAGCAGTACTTC.

The chain carries TRBV28 and TRBJ2-5, with TRBD1 identical over 8 bases. With the DNA end fitting TRBJ2-7 better, the J assignment may be wrong. CDR1 MDHEN and CDR2 SYDVKM come from the germline V gene. This CDR3 contains 17 residues. CDR3 nucleotide sequence: TGTGCCAGCAGTCCCTTCGGGCAGGGGGCACTTTTTGGCGAGCAGTACTTC. This gives the protein CASSPFGQGALFGEQYF.

CDR3 in amino acids: CASSEIWRGDYNEQFF. CDR3 DNA sequence: TGTGCCAGCAGTGAAATATGGCGGGGAGACTACAATGAGCAGTTCTTC. The chain is built from TRBV6-1 and TRBJ2-1; TRBD2 might be the D (6 bases). Germline CDR1 MNHNS, CDR2 SASEGT. The CDR3 loop spans 16 amino acids. V gave up 2 bases and J gave up 3 bases, with 14 bases separating them.

This clone came up once. The chain recombines TRBV5-1 with TRBJ2-4; 7 bases match TRBD1. CDR1 is SGHRS and CDR2 is YFSETQ in the germline V gene. V trimming: 4 bases; J trimming: 7 bases; junction bases outside the gene matches: 5. This CDR3 has 13 residues. CDR3 in amino acids: CASSPGQMNIQYF. DNA of the CDR3: TGCGCCAGCAGCCCGGGACAGATGAACATTCAGTACTTC.

The chain employs TRBV29-1 and TRBJ2-7; 9 bases are a match to TRBD2. Germline CDR1 SQVTM, CDR2 ANQGSEA. V lost 5 bases to trimming and J lost 4 bases; unmatched junction nucleotides: 3. This CDR3 is 12 amino acids long. DNA for the CDR3: TGCAGCGTTCAGGCGGGGGGGTACGAGCAGTACTTC. The encoded protein is CSVQAGGYEQYF.

The rearrangement links TRBV6-1 to TRBJ1-2, with D possibly being TRBD1 (5 bases). The CDR3 runs to 15 residues. Trimming shortened V by 6 bases and J by 4 bases, and 18 bases separated the two germline ends. CDR1 and CDR2 from the germline V gene are MNHNS and SASEGT. CDR3 protein: CASRIPGRLFYGYTF. CDR3 sequence (DNA): TGTGCCAGCAGAATCCCGGGACGCCTCTTCTATGGCTACACCTTC.